The present entry profiles one T cell receptor (beta chain) with its context. The antigen remains unidentified. The CDR3 runs to 14 residues. In germline, CDR1 is SGHAT, CDR2 FQNNGV. Trimming removed 4 bases at V and 3 bases at J, with 9 bases between. This specimen comes from a study of cytomegalovirus exposure and HLA in healthy donors. Overall study: An analysis done earlier identified approximately 120 million unique TCR beta sequences from about 180 million T cells.

General study results and limits: The dataset shows that most TCR sequences were rare, while some public TCRs occurred in many donors. Sequencing had likely introduced a cluster of highly shared sequence variants as an artifact.

It was with 60 Vbeta and 13 Jbeta primers that the PCR ran. Sequenced by immunoSEQ multiplex PCR; TCRdb stores in-frame clones only, minus some. The sample lists under 150,000 clones, 78% occurring once. The gene calls are TRBV11-2 and TRBJ1-4; a possible D gene is TRBD1 (6 bases). The material sequenced was PBMCs. The origin of this receptor is a male donor in good health and CMV-seronegative. CDR3 DNA sequence: TGTGCCAGCAGCTCACAGGGATCTAATGAAAAACTGTTTTTT. It is translated as CASSSQGSNEKLFF.